The T cell receptor (beta chain) under discussion was sequenced for a study of beta chain features in type 1 diabetes. V lost 4 bases and J lost 6, with 18 bases in between. This CDR3 is 15 amino acids long. Per the germline V gene, CDR1 is LGHNA and CDR2 is YNFKEQ. Reverse transcribing all isolated RNA meant expressed TCRB transcripts were sequenced. Sequencing was performed with immunoSEQ multiplex PCR; in TCRdb, only in-frame clones are kept and a portion is missing. The sample has 250,000 to 300,000 clones, roughly 8% seen once; the top ten hold more than 0.9%. Averaging roughly 100 mL, one heparinised blood draw was given by each donor.

The rearrangement links TRBV4-2 to TRBJ1-2; TRBD1 is a possible D gene (6 bases). The receptor was derived from a woman under 30 in good health. The sample was central memory CD4+ T cells from blood. The CDR3 DNA reads TGTGCCAGCAGCCGAGGGGGATTGGGAGCGGATGGCTACACCTTC. Protein product: CASSRGGLGADGYTF.